This entry features one T cell receptor beta chain sequence. This specimen comes from a study of blood T cell repertoires in COVID-19. Study at large: PBMCs, B-cell-depleted T cells, or T cells provided the cDNA or gDNA that made up the material.

In the authors' workflow: Cell counts per sample came from amplifying reference gene primers. Generated by immunoSEQ multiplex PCR, the TCRdb table keeps only in-frame clones and is missing some. That table supplies the V and J calls and clone size; D and trimming were determined from the DNA. The table records 65,000 to 70,000 clones, roughly 73% of them present only once. The sequencing sample was made of peripheral blood. The sequence was collected from a woman aged 60 to 75 with acute or convalescent COVID-19.

CDR3 nucleotides: TGTGCCAGCTCCCCTAAGACAGGGGCGATGATGAACACTGAAGCTTTCTTT. This encodes CASSPKTGAMMNTEAFF. V usage is TRBV18 and J usage is TRBJ1-1; 8 nucleotides match TRBD1. V shed 6 bases, J shed 0 bases, and the junction held 12 bases outside the gene matches. CDR3 length equals 17 residues. Germline values: CDR1 KGHSH, CDR2 LQKENI.